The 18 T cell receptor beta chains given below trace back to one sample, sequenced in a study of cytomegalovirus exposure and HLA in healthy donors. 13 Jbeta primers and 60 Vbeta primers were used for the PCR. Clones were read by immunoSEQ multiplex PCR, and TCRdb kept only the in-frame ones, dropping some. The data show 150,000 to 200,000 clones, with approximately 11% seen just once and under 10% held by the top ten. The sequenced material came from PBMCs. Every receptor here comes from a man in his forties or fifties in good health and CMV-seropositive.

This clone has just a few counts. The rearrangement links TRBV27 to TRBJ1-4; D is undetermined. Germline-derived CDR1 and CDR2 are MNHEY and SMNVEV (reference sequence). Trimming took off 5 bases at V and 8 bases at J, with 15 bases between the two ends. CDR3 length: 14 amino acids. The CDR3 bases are TGTGCCAGCAGTCAAGCGCGTACGGGAGAAAAACTGTTTTTT. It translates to CASSQARTGEKLFF.

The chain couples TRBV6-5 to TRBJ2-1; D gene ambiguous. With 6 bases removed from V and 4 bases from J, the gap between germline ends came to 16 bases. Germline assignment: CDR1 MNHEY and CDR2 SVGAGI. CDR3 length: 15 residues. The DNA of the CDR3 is TGTGCCAGCAGCCCGATCCCTGGGCCATACAATGAGCAGTTCTTC. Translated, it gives CASSPIPGPYNEQFF.

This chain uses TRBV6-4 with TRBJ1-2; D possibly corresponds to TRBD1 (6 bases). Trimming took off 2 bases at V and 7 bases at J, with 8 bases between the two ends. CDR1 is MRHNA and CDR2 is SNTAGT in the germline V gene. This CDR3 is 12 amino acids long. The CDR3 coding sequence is TGTGCCAGCAGTGACACGGACAGTGGCTACACCTTC. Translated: CASSDTDSGYTF.

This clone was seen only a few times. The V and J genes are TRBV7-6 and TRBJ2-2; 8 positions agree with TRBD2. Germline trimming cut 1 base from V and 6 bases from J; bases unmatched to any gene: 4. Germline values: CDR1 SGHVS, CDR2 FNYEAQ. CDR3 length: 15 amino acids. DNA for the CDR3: TGTGCCAGCAGCTTAGGACGGGGGGGCCCCGGGGAGCTGTTTTTT. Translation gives CASSLGRGGPGELFF.

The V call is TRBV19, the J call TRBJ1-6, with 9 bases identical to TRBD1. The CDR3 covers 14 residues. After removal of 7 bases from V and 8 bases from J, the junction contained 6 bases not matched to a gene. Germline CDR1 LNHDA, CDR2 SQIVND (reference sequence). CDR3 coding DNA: TGTGCCAGTACTACAGGGGGCGTGGATTCACCCCTCCACTTT. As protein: CASTTGGVDSPLHF.

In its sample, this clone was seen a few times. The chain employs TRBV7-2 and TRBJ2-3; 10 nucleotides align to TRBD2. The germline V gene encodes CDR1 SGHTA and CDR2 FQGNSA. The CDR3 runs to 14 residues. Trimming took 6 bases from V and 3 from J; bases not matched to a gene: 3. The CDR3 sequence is CASRTGLATDTQYF. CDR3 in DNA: TGTGCCAGCAGAACGGGACTAGCGACAGATACGCAGTATTTT.

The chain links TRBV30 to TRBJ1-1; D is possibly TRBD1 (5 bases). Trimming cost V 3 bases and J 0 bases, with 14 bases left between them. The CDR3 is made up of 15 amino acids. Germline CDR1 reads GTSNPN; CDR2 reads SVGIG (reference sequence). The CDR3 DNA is TGTGCCTGGAGCGCGGGACGGACAATGAACACTGAAGCTTTCTTT. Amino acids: CAWSAGRTMNTEAFF.

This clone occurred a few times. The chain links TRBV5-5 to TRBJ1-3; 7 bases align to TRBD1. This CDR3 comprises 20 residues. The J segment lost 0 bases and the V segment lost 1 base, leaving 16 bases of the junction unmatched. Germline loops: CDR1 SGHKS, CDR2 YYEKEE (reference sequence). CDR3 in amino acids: CASSLRSTVGRDSSGNTIYF. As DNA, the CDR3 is TGTGCCAGCAGCTTGAGGTCGACGGTGGGCCGGGACAGCTCTGGAAACACCATATATTTT.

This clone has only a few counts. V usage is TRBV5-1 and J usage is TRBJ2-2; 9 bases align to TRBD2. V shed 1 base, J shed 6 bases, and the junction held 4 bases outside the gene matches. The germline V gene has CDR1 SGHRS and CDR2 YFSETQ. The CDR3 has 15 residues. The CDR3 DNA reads TGCGCCAGCAGCTTGCCTAGCGGGGTAGCCGGGGAGCTGTTTTTT. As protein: CASSLPSGVAGELFF.

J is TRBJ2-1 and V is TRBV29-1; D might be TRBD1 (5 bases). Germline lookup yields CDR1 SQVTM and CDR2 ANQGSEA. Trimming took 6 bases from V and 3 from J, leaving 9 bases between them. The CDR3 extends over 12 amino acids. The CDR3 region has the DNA TGCAGCGTATCGACAGTCTACAATGAGCAGTTCTTC. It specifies CSVSTVYNEQFF.

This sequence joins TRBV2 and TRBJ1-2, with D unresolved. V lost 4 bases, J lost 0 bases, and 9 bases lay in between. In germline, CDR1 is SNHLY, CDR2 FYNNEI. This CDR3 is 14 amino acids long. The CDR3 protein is CASSGSLTNYGYTF. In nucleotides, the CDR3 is TGTGCCAGCAGTGGTAGTCTTACTAACTATGGCTACACCTTC.

CDR3 loop: CASSFGTGVQETQYF. In DNA, the CDR3 is TGTGCCAGCAGCTTTGGGACAGGGGTGCAAGAGACCCAGTACTTC. The genes are TRBV7-8 and TRBJ2-5; TRBD1 matches at 10 bases. Germline V lookup: CDR1 SGHVS, CDR2 FQNEAQ. The CDR3 runs to 15 residues. The junction had 3 bases not matched to a gene; V was cut back by 3 bases and J by 2 bases.

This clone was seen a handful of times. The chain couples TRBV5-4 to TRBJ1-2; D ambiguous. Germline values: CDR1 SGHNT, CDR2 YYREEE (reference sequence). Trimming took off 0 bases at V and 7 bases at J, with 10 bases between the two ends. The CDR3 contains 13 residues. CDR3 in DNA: TGTGCCAGCAGCTTGGCCGTCACGGGTGGCTACACCTTC. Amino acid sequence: CASSLAVTGGYTF.

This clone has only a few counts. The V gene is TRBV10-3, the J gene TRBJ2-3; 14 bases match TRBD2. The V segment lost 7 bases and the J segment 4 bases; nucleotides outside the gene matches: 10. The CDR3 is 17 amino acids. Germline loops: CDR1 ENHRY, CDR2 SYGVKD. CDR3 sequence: CAITPTSGGAGPDTQYF. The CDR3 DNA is TGTGCCATCACCCCGACTAGCGGGGGGGCTGGGCCAGATACGCAGTATTTT.

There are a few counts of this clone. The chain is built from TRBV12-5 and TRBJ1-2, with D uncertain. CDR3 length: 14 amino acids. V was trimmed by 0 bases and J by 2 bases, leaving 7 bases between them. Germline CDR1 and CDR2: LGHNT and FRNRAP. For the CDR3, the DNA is TGTGCTAGTGGTTTGGTAACCCAGAACTATGGCTACACCTTC. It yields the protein CASGLVTQNYGYTF.

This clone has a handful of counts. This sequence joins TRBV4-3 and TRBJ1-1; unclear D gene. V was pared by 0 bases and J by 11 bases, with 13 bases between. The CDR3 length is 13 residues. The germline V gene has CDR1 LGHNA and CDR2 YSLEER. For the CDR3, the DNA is TGCGCCAGCAGCCAAGACCAGGCCTCGCCGGCTTTCTTT. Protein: CASSQDQASPAFF.

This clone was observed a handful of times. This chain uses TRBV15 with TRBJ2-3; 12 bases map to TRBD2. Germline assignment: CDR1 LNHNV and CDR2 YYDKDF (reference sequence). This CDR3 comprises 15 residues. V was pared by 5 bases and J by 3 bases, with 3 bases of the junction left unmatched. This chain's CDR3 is CATSAGTSGTDTQYF. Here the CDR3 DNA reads TGTGCCACCAGCGCCGGGACTAGCGGGACAGATACGCAGTATTTT.

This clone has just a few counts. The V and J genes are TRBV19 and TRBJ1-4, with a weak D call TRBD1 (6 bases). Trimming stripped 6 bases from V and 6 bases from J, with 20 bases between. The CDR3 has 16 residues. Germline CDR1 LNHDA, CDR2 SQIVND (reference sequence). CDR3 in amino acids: CASSDFSTGSDEKLFF. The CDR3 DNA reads TGTGCCAGTAGCGATTTTTCTACAGGGTCCGATGAAAAACTGTTTTTT.